This entry features one T cell receptor (beta chain) sequence. What it binds is not known. The junction departs from germline at one end; a sequencing error may be responsible. TCRdb recomputed calls from the reads with MiXCR, one row per CDR3 protein. The sample carries 380,000 or so distinct CDR3 sequences, roughly 34% recorded once. The record originates from a study of T cell repertoires in cytomegalovirus infection. This receptor was taken from a human donor in good health (CMV status not recorded). Some clones in this sample may be carry-over from other donors' samples. Sequenced here: cultured PBMCs, sampled from culture after CMV antigen stimulation.

CDR3 coding DNA: TGTGCCAGCATCTTAGCGCTTGGAGGAAACGGGGAGCTGTTTTTT. Translating it yields CASILALGGNGELFF. The chain combines TRBV7-2 with TRBJ2-2, with D tentatively TRBD2 (5 bases). From germline, CDR1 is SGHTA and CDR2 FQGNSA. The CDR3 length is 15 residues. The full variable domain, its missing parts supplied by reference TRBV7-2 and TRBJ2-2, is GAGVSQSPSNKVTEKGKDVELRCDPISGHTALYWYRQSLGQGLEFLIYFQGNSAPDKSGLPSDRFSAERTGGSVSTLTIQRTQQEDSAVYLCASILALGGNGELFFGEGSRLTVL.